The 20 T cell receptor beta chains below were found in one sample sequenced in a study of cytomegalovirus exposure and HLA in healthy donors. In the PCR, 60 Vbeta and 13 Jbeta primers were used. The assay was immunoSEQ multiplex PCR, and TCRdb's table has in-frame clones only and misses some. The repertoire holds 95,000 to 150,000 clones, with roughly 75% as singletons. Sequencing was performed on PBMCs. These receptors were obtained from a man aged 25-45 years in good health and CMV-seropositive.

The J gene is TRBJ2-7, the V gene TRBV19, with D perhaps TRBD1 (7 bases). This CDR3 is built from 15 residues. The germline V gene encodes CDR1 LNHDA and CDR2 SQIVND (reference sequence). V was shortened by 3 bases and J by 0 bases, with 12 bases between the two germline ends. Written as DNA, the CDR3 is TGTGCCAGTAGTATGGGTCAGGGGGGCTCCTACGAGCAGTACTTC. This codes for CASSMGQGGSYEQYF. Full variable domain (outside the CDR3, taken from reference TRBV19 and TRBJ2-7): DGGITQSPKYLFRKEGQNVTLSCEQNLNHDAMYWYRQDPGQGLRLIYYSQIVNDFQKGDIAEGYSVSREKKESFPLTVTSAQKNPTAFYLCASSMGQGGSYEQYFGPGTRLTVT.

The genes are TRBV28 and TRBJ2-3; 9 bases are shared with TRBD1. This CDR3 has 15 residues. The germline CDR1 and CDR2 sequences are MDHEN and SYDVKM. Trimming cost V 2 bases and J 5 bases; bases outside gene matches: 5. The CDR3 protein is CASSLMGQGKDTQYF. CDR3 DNA: TGTGCCAGCAGTTTAATGGGACAGGGTAAAGATACGCAGTATTTT.

The chain carries TRBV30 and TRBJ1-1; 9 positions match TRBD1. Trimming at V came to 3 bases and at J to 10 bases, leaving 12 bases not matched to a gene. CDR3 length: 14 amino acids. Germline V lookup: CDR1 GTSNPN, CDR2 SVGIG (reference sequence). This CDR3 is CAWRRRDRDDPAFF. The DNA of the CDR3 is TGTGCCTGGAGGCGAAGGGACAGGGATGACCCAGCTTTCTTT.

The genes are TRBV29-1 and TRBJ1-4; 8 bases match TRBD1. V dropped 6 bases and J dropped 4; count of bases not matched to a gene: 4. The CDR3 spans 13 residues. The germline gives CDR1 SQVTM, CDR2 ANQGSEA. As DNA, the CDR3 is TGCAGCGTGGGGACAGGCCTTAATGAAAAACTGTTTTTT. It codes for CSVGTGLNEKLFF.

A few counts support this clone. This chain connects TRBV28 to TRBJ2-7; 7 positions agree with TRBD1. The ends lost 5 bases at V and 4 bases at J; junction bases unmatched: 8. This CDR3 comprises 14 residues. Germline V gene data show CDR1 as MDHEN and CDR2 as SYDVKM. The CDR3 region has the DNA TGTGCCAGCAGTCCCGACAGGGACATATACGAGCAGTACTTC. Translated, it gives CASSPDRDIYEQYF. The entire variable domain, with the rest obtained from reference TRBV28 and TRBJ2-7, is as follows: DVKVTQSSRYLVKRTGEKVFLECVQDMDHENMFWYRQDPGLGLRLIYFSYDVKMKEKGDIPEGYSVSREKKERFSLILESASTNQTSMYLCASSPDRDIYEQYFGPGTRLTVT.

V and J are TRBV5-6 and TRBJ2-1; 9 nucleotides align to TRBD2. This CDR3 region has 15 residues. The germline CDR1 and CDR2 sequences are SGHDT and YYEEEE. The junction had 10 bases not matched to a gene; V was cut back by 3 bases and J by 9 bases. Here the CDR3 DNA reads TGTGCCAGCAGCTACGGCGGGAGGGCCCGCAGTGAGCAGTTCTTC. Translation gives CASSYGGRARSEQFF. Using reference TRBV5-6 and TRBJ2-1 for the parts outside the CDR3, the full variable domain is DAGVTQSPTHLIKTRGQQVTLRCSPKSGHDTVSWYQQALGQGPQFIFQYYEEEERQRGNFPDRFSGHQFPNYSSELNVNALLLGDSALYLCASSYGGRARSEQFFGPGTRLTVL.

This chain links TRBV14 with TRBJ2-7, with 12 bases aligning to TRBD2. This CDR3 has 19 residues. Germline CDR1 SGHDN, CDR2 FVKESK. Trimming at V came to 4 bases and at J to 3 bases, leaving 16 bases not matched to a gene. This chain's CDR3 is CASSPTNRASGRDLYEQYF. The DNA for the CDR3 is TGTGCCAGCAGCCCGACCAATAGGGCTAGCGGGAGGGACCTCTACGAGCAGTACTTC.

This sequence joins TRBV21-1 and TRBJ1-6. TRBV21-1 is annotated as a pseudogene. CDR3 size: 17 residues. The CDR3 nucleotides read TGTGCCAGCAGCCCCCCGGTCCCTCGTAACTATAATTCACCCCTCCACTTT. Encoded protein: CASSPPVPRNYNSPLHF.

The rearrangement uses TRBV21-1 and TRBJ1-4; no check of the table's D call, TRBD1, against the DNA was made. TRBV21-1 constitutes a pseudogene. This CDR3 has 22 residues. Written as DNA, the CDR3 is TGTGCCAGCAGCAAAGCCCCCCCTCGACAGGGCGCCTTCTTTACAACTAATGAAAAACTGTTTTTT. It encodes CASSKAPPRQGAFFTTNEKLFF.

The chain joins TRBV6-5 to TRBJ1-4; possibly TRBD1 for D (5 bases). Germline CDR1 is MNHEY and CDR2 is SVGAGI. The CDR3 totals 14 residues. V was pared by 5 bases and J by 8 bases, with 15 bases between. The CDR3 DNA is TGTGCCAGCAGTCCAGGGTTGTTTGAAGAAAAACTGTTTTTT. It is translated as CASSPGLFEEKLFF.

The chain uses TRBV7-2 and TRBJ2-3; the match to TRBD2 covers 7 bases. V shed 5 bases and J 2 bases; nucleotides not matched to a gene: 10. Germline V gives CDR1 SGHTA, CDR2 FQGNSA. CDR3 length equals 16 residues. The CDR3 DNA reads as TGTGCCAGCAGCCCTCCTAGCGGAGGGATCACAGATACGCAGTATTTT. Translating gives CASSPPSGGITDTQYF.

This chain links TRBV4-2 with TRBJ1-2; D gene ambiguous. Trimming stripped 4 bases from V and 0 bases from J, with 9 bases between. The CDR3 extends over 14 amino acids. Germline CDR1 and CDR2: LGHNA and YNFKEQ. The CDR3: CASSREITNYGYTF. For the CDR3, the DNA is TGTGCCAGCAGCCGGGAGATAACTAACTATGGCTACACCTTC.

This clone was counted a few times. The genes are TRBV4-2 and TRBJ2-7; 7 nucleotides match TRBD2. Per the germline V gene, CDR1 is LGHNA and CDR2 is YNFKEQ. The V segment lost 1 base and the J segment 2 bases; nucleotides outside the gene matches: 11. This CDR3 spans 17 amino acids. The CDR3 protein is CASSQGAGVGRPYEQYF. CDR3 coding DNA: TGTGCCAGCAGCCAAGGGGCGGGAGTAGGCAGGCCCTACGAGCAGTACTTC.

The genes are TRBV29-1 and TRBJ2-3; possible D gene TRBD2, 7 bases. The CDR3 totals 13 residues. Between the trimmed V and J ends, which lost 4 bases and 5 bases, there was a span of 13 bases. From germline, CDR1 is SQVTM and CDR2 ANQGSEA. The CDR3 loop is CSVVGGAEDTQYF. CDR3 in DNA: TGCAGCGTTGTTGGGGGGGCAGAAGATACGCAGTATTTT.

V gene TRBV11-2 combines with J gene TRBJ2-1; TRBD2 matches at 7 bases. Trimming at V came to 1 base and at J to 7 bases, leaving 7 bases not matched to a gene. CDR3 size: 15 residues. Germline-derived CDR1 and CDR2 are SGHAT and FQNNGV. CDR3 region: CASSLAGLGLNEQFF. CDR3 nucleotides: TGTGCCAGCAGCTTAGCTGGACTAGGCCTAAATGAGCAGTTCTTC.

The count of this clone is one. The V and J genes are TRBV9 and TRBJ2-7, with TRBD2 matching over 10 bases. Germline V CDR1 and CDR2: SGDLS, YYNGEE. V trimming: 0 bases; J trimming: 3 bases; junction bases outside the gene matches: 6. This CDR3 is built from 16 residues. CDR3 loop: CASSVETSGALYEQYF. The CDR3 DNA sequence: TGTGCCAGCAGCGTAGAAACTAGCGGGGCCCTCTACGAGCAGTACTTC.

The rearrangement links TRBV27 to TRBJ1-1, with TRBD1 as a possible D gene (6 bases). Germline values: CDR1 MNHEY, CDR2 SMNVEV (reference sequence). The CDR3 is 13 amino acids. The V end was cut by 1 base, the J end by 8 bases, with 11 bases between. The chain's CDR3 is CASSLWGGLEAFF. The DNA for the CDR3 is TGTGCCAGCAGTTTATGGGGGGGGCTCGAAGCTTTCTTT.

The gene calls are TRBV6-6 and TRBJ1-4, with D maybe TRBD1 (5 bases). Trimming cost V 8 bases and J 8 bases, with 18 bases left between them. The CDR3 sequence is 14 residues long. CDR1 and CDR2 (germline): MNHNY, SVGAGI (reference sequence). The CDR3 DNA follows: TGTGCCAGCTTAAAAGGGGCAATGCGGGAAAAACTGTTTTTT. Its translation is CASLKGAMREKLFF.

This chain uses TRBV13 with TRBJ1-1; D uncertain. Per the germline V gene, CDR1 is PRHDT and CDR2 is FYEKMQ (reference sequence). V lost 0 bases, J lost 8 bases, and 25 bases lay in between. The CDR3 has 18 amino acids. The CDR3 region is CASSLGVLGPRKTIEAFF. Written as DNA, the CDR3 is TGTGCCAGCAGCTTAGGTGTTCTCGGTCCAAGAAAGACAATAGAAGCTTTCTTT.

The V call is TRBV5-1, the J call TRBJ2-7, with D perhaps matching TRBD1 (7 bases). With 0 bases removed from V and 7 bases from J, the gap between germline ends came to 14 bases. The CDR3 is 14 amino acids. Per the germline V gene, CDR1 is SGHRS and CDR2 is YFSETQ. The CDR3 region is CASSLGQGGWEQYF. The CDR3 region has the DNA TGCGCCAGCAGCTTGGGACAGGGAGGCTGGGAGCAGTACTTC.